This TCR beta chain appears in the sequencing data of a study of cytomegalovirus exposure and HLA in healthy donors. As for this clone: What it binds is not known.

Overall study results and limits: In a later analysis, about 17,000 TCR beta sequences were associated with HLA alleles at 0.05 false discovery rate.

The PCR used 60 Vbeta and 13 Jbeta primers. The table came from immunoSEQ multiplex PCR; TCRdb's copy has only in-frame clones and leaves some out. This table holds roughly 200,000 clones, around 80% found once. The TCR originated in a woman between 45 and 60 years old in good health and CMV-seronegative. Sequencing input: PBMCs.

The CDR3, as DNA: TGTGCCAGCGGCGTGGGGCCAAGTGAGCAGTTCTTC. It is translated as CASGVGPSEQFF. The genes are TRBV18 and TRBJ2-1; weak D call: TRBD1 (5 bases). From germline, CDR1 is KGHSH and CDR2 LQKENI. V was cut by 8 bases and J by 9 bases, with 14 bases left in between. This CDR3 has 12 amino acids.